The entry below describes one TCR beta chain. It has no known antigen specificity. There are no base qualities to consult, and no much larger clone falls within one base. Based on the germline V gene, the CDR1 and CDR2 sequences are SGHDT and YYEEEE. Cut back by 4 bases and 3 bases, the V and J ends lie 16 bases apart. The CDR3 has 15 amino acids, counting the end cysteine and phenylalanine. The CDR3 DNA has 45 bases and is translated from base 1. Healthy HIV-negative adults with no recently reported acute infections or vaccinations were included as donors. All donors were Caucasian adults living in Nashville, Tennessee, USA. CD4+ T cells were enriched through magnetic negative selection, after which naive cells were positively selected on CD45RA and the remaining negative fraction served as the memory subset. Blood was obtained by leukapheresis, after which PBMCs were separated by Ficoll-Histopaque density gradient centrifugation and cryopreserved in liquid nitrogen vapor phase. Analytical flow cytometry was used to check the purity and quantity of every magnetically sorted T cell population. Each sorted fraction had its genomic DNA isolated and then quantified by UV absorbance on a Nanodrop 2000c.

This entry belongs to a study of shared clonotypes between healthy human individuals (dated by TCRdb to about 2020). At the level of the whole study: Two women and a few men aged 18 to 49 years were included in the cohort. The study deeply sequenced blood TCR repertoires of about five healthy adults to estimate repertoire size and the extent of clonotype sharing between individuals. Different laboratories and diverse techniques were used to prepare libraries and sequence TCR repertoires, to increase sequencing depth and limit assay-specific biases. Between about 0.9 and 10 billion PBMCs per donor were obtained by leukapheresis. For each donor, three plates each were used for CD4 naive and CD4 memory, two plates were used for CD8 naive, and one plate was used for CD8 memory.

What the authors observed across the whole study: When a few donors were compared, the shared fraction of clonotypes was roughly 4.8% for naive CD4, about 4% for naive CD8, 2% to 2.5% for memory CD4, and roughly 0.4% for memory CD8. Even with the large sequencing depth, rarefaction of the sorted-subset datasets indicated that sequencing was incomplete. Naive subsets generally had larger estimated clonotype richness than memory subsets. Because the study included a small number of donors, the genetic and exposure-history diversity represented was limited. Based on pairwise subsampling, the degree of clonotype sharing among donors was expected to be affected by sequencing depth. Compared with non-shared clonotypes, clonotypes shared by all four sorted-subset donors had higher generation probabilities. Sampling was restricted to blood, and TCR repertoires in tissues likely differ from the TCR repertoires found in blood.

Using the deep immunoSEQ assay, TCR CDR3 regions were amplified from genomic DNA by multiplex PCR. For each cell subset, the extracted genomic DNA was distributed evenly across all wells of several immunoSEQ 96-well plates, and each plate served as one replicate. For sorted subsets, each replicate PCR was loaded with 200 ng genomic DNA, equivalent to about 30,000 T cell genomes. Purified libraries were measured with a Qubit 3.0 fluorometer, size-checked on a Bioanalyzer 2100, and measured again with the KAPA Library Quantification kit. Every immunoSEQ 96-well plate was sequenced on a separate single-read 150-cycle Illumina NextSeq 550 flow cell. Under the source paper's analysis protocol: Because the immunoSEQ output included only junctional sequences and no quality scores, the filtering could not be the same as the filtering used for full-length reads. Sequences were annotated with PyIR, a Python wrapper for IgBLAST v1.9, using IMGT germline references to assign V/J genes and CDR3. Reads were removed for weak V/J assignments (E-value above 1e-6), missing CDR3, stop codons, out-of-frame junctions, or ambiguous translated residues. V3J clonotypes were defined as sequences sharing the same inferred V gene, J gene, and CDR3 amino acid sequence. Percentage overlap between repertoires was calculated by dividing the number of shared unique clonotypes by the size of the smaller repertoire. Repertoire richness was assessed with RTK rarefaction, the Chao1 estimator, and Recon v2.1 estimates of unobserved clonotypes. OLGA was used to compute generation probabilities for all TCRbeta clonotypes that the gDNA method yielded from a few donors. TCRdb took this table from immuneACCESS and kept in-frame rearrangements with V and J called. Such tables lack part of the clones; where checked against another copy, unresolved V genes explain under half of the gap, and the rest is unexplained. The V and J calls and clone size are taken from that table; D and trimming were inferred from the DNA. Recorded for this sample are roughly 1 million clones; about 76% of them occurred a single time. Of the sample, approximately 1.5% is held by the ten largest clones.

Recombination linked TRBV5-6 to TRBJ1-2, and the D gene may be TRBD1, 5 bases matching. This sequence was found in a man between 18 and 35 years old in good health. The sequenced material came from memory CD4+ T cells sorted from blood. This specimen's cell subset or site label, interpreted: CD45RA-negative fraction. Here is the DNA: TGTGCCAGCAGCCCCACACGGGGCGCTGACTATGGCTACACCTTC. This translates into CASSPTRGADYGYTF.